These 25 T cell receptor beta chains share one sample of origin, sequenced in a study of cytomegalovirus exposure and HLA in healthy donors. The data were produced by immunoSEQ multiplex PCR, yet TCRdb's version contains in-frame clones alone and is incomplete. This table holds fewer than 250,000 clones, roughly 83% found once. Material for sequencing was PBMCs. These receptor sequences come from a young woman in good health and CMV-seropositive.

The rearrangement joins TRBV9 to TRBJ1-1, with 9 bases lining up with TRBD1. Germline CDR1 and CDR2: SGDLS and YYNGEE. Germline trimming cut 4 bases from V and 11 bases from J; bases unmatched to any gene: 12. The CDR3 extends over 14 amino acids. The CDR3 nucleotides read TGTGCCAGCAGCTCCCGGGACAGGGCTGGTGTGGCTTTCTTT. Its translation: CASSSRDRAGVAFF.

The genes are TRBV11-2 and TRBJ2-7; D is unresolved. The CDR3 is 12 amino acids. Germline V CDR1 and CDR2: SGHAT, FQNNGV. Trimming left V 1 base short and J 6 bases short, with 7 bases between. The CDR3 DNA sequence: TGTGCCAGCAGCTTAGTAGAAGGCGAGCAGTACTTC. Encoded protein: CASSLVEGEQYF.

The chain links TRBV5-6 to TRBJ1-2; no clear D gene. V was clipped by 0 bases and J by 8 bases, with 11 bases between them. Germline V CDR1 and CDR2: SGHDT, YYEEEE. The CDR3 length is 13 residues. The CDR3 DNA sequence: TGTGCCAGCAGCTTGGTAGGGTTTTACGGCTACACCTTC. Translation gives CASSLVGFYGYTF.

This clone was recorded only once. V and J are TRBV9 and TRBJ1-1, with 7 bases aligning to TRBD1. Trimming cost V 4 bases and J 4 bases; bases outside gene matches: 7. The CDR3 sequence is 14 residues long. The V gene's germline CDR1 is SGDLS and CDR2 YYNGEE. CDR3 region: CASSRQGRGTEAFF. For the CDR3, the DNA is TGTGCCAGCAGCAGACAGGGCCGGGGCACTGAAGCTTTCTTT. Combining the CDR3 with reference TRBV9 and TRBJ1-1 gives the whole variable domain DSGVTQTPKHLITATGQRVTLRCSPRSGDLSVYWYQQSLDQGLQFLIQYYNGEERAKGNILERFSAQQFPDLHSELNLSSLELGDSALYFCASSRQGRGTEAFFGQGTRLTVV.

CDR3 DNA sequence: TGCAGCGTTATGGTTAGCGGAAGCTCCTACGAGCAGTACTTC. This translates into CSVMVSGSSYEQYF. The rearrangement joins TRBV29-1 to TRBJ2-7; TRBD2 might be the D (6 bases). Germline-derived CDR1 and CDR2 are SQVTM and ANQGSEA. V was shortened by 5 bases and J by 0 bases, with 14 bases between the two germline ends. There are 14 residues in the CDR3.

This chain joins TRBV19 and TRBJ1-1; TRBD1 agrees at 7 bases. Germline V gene lookup returns CDR1 LNHDA and CDR2 SQIVND (reference sequence). CDR3 length: 16 amino acids. J was trimmed by 7 bases and V by 6 bases; bases with no gene match: 17. CDR3 sequence reads: CASRVDPGQPRYEAFF. The DNA for the CDR3 is TGTGCCAGTAGGGTAGACCCGGGACAGCCAAGATATGAAGCTTTCTTT.

The CDR3 sequence is CASSLEPGQSYGYTF. In DNA, the CDR3 is TGTGCCAGCAGCTTAGAACCGGGACAGAGCTATGGCTACACCTTC. The chain combines TRBV7-8 with TRBJ1-2; 7 bases line up with TRBD1. CDR3 length equals 15 residues. The V and J ends lost 1 base and 4 bases, in that order; junction bases with no gene match: 6. Germline CDR1 reads SGHVS; CDR2 reads FQNEAQ.

The table lists this clone with a count of one. The V call is TRBV11-2, the J call TRBJ1-1; D is unclear. V lost 5 bases and J lost 11, with 9 bases in between. CDR3 length equals 10 residues. Per germline, CDR1 SGHAT and CDR2 FQNNGV. CDR3 sequence: CASSRPHAFF. Here the CDR3 DNA reads TGTGCCAGCAGCCGCCCTCATGCTTTCTTT.

The rearrangement joins TRBV12-5 to TRBJ1-2; TRBD1 is a possible D gene (5 bases). Looked up from germline, CDR1 is LGHNT and CDR2 is FRNRAP. This CDR3 is 14 amino acids long. V was pared by 4 bases and J by 5 bases, with 14 bases between. DNA of the CDR3: TGTGCTAGTGGTTCATGGGATGACAGATATGGCTACACCTTC. Protein: CASGSWDDRYGYTF.

V and J are TRBV29-1 and TRBJ2-1, with D possibly matching TRBD2 (5 bases). In germline, CDR1 is SQVTM, CDR2 ANQGSEA. The CDR3 sequence is 16 residues long. With 3 bases removed from V and 0 bases from J, the gap between germline ends came to 15 bases. The CDR3 DNA is TGCAGCGTTGACGGACTGCCAGAAGGCTCCTACAATGAGCAGTTCTTC. Amino acid sequence: CSVDGLPEGSYNEQFF.

The gene calls are TRBV5-1 and TRBJ2-7; 7 bases agree with TRBD1. Germline CDR1 SGHRS, CDR2 YFSETQ. The CDR3 runs 16 residues. The trim removed 4 bases at V and 1 base at J, leaving 11 bases unmatched. Written as DNA, the CDR3 is TGCGCCAGCAGCCATACCTCCGGGACAGCTTCCTACGAGCAGTACTTC. This encodes CASSHTSGTASYEQYF.

This clone was seen more than once but under ten times. The rearrangement joins TRBV19 to TRBJ1-5; the match to TRBD1 covers 9 bases. V trimming: 9 bases; J trimming: 2 bases; junction bases outside the gene matches: 5. The CDR3 consists of 14 residues. Germline V gives CDR1 LNHDA, CDR2 SQIVND (reference sequence). The CDR3 nucleotides read TGTGCCAGCCGCCGGACAGGGGGCAATCAGCCCCAGCATTTT. It encodes CASRRTGGNQPQHF. The whole variable domain, filled in from reference TRBV19 and TRBJ1-5, reads DGGITQSPKYLFRKEGQNVTLSCEQNLNHDAMYWYRQDPGQGLRLIYYSQIVNDFQKGDIAEGYSVSREKKESFPLTVTSAQKNPTAFYLCASRRTGGNQPQHFGDGTRLSIL.

The chain links TRBV29-1 to TRBJ2-1; TRBD1 aligns across 11 bases. The germline V gene has CDR1 SQVTM and CDR2 ANQGSEA. The CDR3 length is 14 residues. V was pared by 2 bases and J by 8 bases, with 5 bases of the junction left unmatched. The CDR3 spells CSVERDRGRDEQFF. CDR3 nucleotide sequence: TGCAGCGTTGAAAGGGACAGGGGGAGGGATGAGCAGTTCTTC.

This chain connects TRBV6-1 to TRBJ2-1; D could derive from TRBD1 or TRBD2 (6 bases each). Germline CDR1 is MNHNS and CDR2 is SASEGT. The CDR3 extends over 14 amino acids. The V gene lost 3 bases and the J gene lost 7 bases, with 13 bases spanning the gap. CDR3 region: CASSEGAGGNEQFF. The CDR3 region has the DNA TGTGCCAGCAGTGAGGGGGCCGGGGGAAATGAGCAGTTCTTC.

The genes are TRBV6-1 and TRBJ2-1, with 8 bases aligning to TRBD1. Germline V gene data show CDR1 as MNHNS and CDR2 as SASEGT. V shed 6 bases, J shed 6 bases, and the junction held 4 bases outside the gene matches. The CDR3 runs 13 residues. CDR3 DNA sequence: TGTGCCAGCAGGACAGGGGACATCAATGAGCAGTTCTTC. It is translated as CASRTGDINEQFF.

V is TRBV19 and J is TRBJ1-2, with unresolved D. Trimming removed 8 bases at V and 2 bases at J, with 9 bases between. The CDR3 is 12 residues long. Germline V gene sequence: CDR1 LNHDA, CDR2 SQIVND (reference sequence). The CDR3 bases are TGTGCCAGTTTCCAAAACAACTATGGCTACACCTTC. Translation: CASFQNNYGYTF.

This clone was observed once. The rearrangement joins TRBV9 to TRBJ1-1, with a possible D match to TRBD1 (6 bases). Per the germline V gene, CDR1 is SGDLS and CDR2 is YYNGEE. The CDR3 is 17 amino acids. The V gene lost 3 bases and the J gene lost 5 bases, with 23 bases spanning the gap. The CDR3 loop is CASSAERGATRGTEAFF. CDR3 DNA: TGTGCCAGCAGCGCTGAGAGGGGGGCGACCCGAGGGACTGAAGCTTTCTTT.

The V gene is TRBV7-2, the J gene TRBJ1-4; tentative D call: TRBD1 (5 bases). Germline V gives CDR1 SGHTA, CDR2 FQGNSA. The V end was cut by 2 bases, the J end by 8 bases, with 15 bases between. The length of the CDR3 is 15 residues. Here the CDR3 DNA reads TGTGCCAGCAGCTTATGGAAGGGGCAGAGAGAAAAACTGTTTTTT. Encoded protein: CASSLWKGQREKLFF.

This sequence joins TRBV7-2 and TRBJ1-5; D remains unclear. This CDR3 contains 14 residues. Germline V gene lookup returns CDR1 SGHTA and CDR2 FQGNSA. Between the trimmed V and J ends, which lost 2 bases and 3 bases, there was a span of 8 bases. The CDR3 nucleotides are TGTGCCAGCAGCTTAACCGGGAACAATCAGCCCCAGCATTTT. It translates to CASSLTGNNQPQHF.

The chain has TRBV4-1 and TRBJ1-1, with D perhaps matching TRBD1 (5 bases). From germline, CDR1 is MGHRA and CDR2 YSYEKL. V lost 2 bases and J lost 2, with 18 bases in between. This CDR3 region has 17 residues. The DNA of the CDR3 is TGCGCCAGCAGCCAAAGAGGGGATGTCCACAGCAACACTGAAGCTTTCTTT. This sequence encodes CASSQRGDVHSNTEAFF.

This clone was observed once. One end of the junction varies from germline; a read error may be responsible. The gene calls are TRBV29-1 and TRBJ2-1, with D tentatively TRBD1 (5 bases). Per germline, CDR1 SQVTM and CDR2 ANQGSEA. The CDR3 contains 15 residues. Written as DNA, the CDR3 is TGCAGCGTGGAAGACCTGGACACCTCCTACAATGAGCAGTTCTTC. This encodes CSVEDLDTSYNEQFF.

The genes are TRBV30 and TRBJ2-1; the match to TRBD2 covers 11 bases. The V gene end was trimmed by 3 bases and the J gene end by 4 bases; junction bases not matched to a gene: 5. The CDR3 extends over 15 amino acids. Germline V gives CDR1 GTSNPN, CDR2 SVGIG (reference sequence). CDR3 in amino acids: CAWRIAGGPYNEQFF. The CDR3 DNA reads TGTGCCTGGAGGATAGCGGGAGGGCCGTACAATGAGCAGTTCTTC.

For this clone: Sequence at one end of the junction differs from germline and may be a read error. The chain links TRBV7-2 to TRBJ2-7; TRBD2 aligns across 9 bases. This CDR3 has 13 amino acids. Germline-derived CDR1 and CDR2 are SGHTA and FQGNSA. Written as DNA, the CDR3 is TGTGCCAGCAGGCTCCTTGCTAGCGGGGCTATCACCTTC. This sequence encodes CASRLLASGAITF.

CDR3 coding DNA: TGTGCCAGCAAGGGGGGGAGCTCCTACAATGAGCAGTTCTTC. It codes for CASKGGSSYNEQFF. This chain uses TRBV2 with TRBJ2-1, with D possibly being TRBD2 (7 bases). V was cut by 7 bases and J by 0 bases, with 10 bases left in between. Germline V lookup: CDR1 SNHLY, CDR2 FYNNEI. This CDR3 has 14 residues.

CDR3 protein: CAWSMTSDRFLYEQYF. Written as DNA, the CDR3 is TGTGCCTGGAGTATGACTAGCGACCGGTTTCTCTACGAGCAGTACTTC. The chain is built from TRBV30 and TRBJ2-7; TRBD2 matches at 8 bases. The germline gives CDR1 GTSNPN, CDR2 SVGIG (reference sequence). J lost 3 bases, V lost 2 bases, and 12 bases had no gene match. The length of the CDR3 is 16 residues.